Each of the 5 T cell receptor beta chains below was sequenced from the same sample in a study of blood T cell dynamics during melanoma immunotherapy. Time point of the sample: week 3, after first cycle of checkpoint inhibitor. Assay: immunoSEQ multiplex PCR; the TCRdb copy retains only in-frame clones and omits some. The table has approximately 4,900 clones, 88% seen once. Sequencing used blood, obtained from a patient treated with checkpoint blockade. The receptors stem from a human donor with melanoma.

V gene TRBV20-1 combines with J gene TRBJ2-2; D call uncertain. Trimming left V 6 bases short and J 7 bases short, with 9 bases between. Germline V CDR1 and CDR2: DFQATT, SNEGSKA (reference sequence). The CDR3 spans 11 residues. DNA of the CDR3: TGCAGTGCCGTCCTGGGCGGGGAGCTGTTTTTT. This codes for CSAVLGGELFF.

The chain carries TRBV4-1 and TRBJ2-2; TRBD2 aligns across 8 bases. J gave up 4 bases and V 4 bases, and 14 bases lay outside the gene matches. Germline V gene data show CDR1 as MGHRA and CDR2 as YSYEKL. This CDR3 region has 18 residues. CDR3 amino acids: CASSPSGHSGGSTGELFF. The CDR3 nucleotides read TGCGCCAGCAGCCCCTCCGGACATTCGGGGGGGAGCACCGGGGAGCTGTTTTTT.

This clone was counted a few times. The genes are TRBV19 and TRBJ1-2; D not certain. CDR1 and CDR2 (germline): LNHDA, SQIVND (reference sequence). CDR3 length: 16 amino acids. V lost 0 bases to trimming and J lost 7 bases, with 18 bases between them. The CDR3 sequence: CASSIDPAATTSGYTF. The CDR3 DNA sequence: TGTGCCAGTAGTATAGATCCCGCAGCCACCACGAGTGGCTACACCTTC.

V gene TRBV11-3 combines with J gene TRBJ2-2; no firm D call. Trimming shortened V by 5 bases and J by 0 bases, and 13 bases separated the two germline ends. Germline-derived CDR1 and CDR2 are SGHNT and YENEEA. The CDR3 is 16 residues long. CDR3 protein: CASSPSDLANTGELFF. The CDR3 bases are TGTGCCAGCAGCCCTAGTGATTTAGCGAACACCGGGGAGCTGTTTTTT.

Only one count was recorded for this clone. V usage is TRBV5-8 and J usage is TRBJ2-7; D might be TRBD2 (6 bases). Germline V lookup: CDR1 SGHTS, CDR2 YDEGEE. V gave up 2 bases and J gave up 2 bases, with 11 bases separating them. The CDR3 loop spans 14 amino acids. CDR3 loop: CASSLLARTYEQYF. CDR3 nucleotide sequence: TGTGCCAGCAGCTTACTAGCACGAACCTACGAGCAGTACTTC. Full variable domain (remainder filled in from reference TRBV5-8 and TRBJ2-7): EAGVTQSPTHLIKTRGQQATLRCSPISGHTSVYWYQQALGLGLQFLLWYDEGEERNRGNFPPRFSGRQFPNYSSELNVNALELEDSALYLCASSLLARTYEQYFGPGTRLTVT.